The 30 T cell receptor beta chains below all came from one sample that was sequenced in a study of regulatory T cells in long-lasting Graves disease. CDR3-region Arm-PCR and iRepertoire HTBI primers produced the TCR beta libraries. In TCRdb, the multiplex PCR reads were re-called with MiXCR into one record per CDR3 protein. The data contain roughly 420,000 distinct CDR3 sequences, about a sixth of them seen just once; the ten biggest clones take up about a fifth. Time point in this sample: newly diagnosed GD, antithyroid drugs for less than 3 months. PBMC-extracted RNA yielded the TCR library. The material sequenced was peripheral blood mononuclear cells (PBMCs), taken at new diagnosis, from a patient treated with antithyroid drugs. The source is a female donor with Graves disease.

The V and J genes are TRBV18 and TRBJ1-3; D uncertain. Germline lookup yields CDR1 KGHSH and CDR2 LQKENI. The CDR3 sequence is 13 residues long. V lost 0 bases to trimming and J lost 2 bases, with 2 bases between them. The CDR3 spells CASSPPPGNTIYF. The CDR3 DNA is TGTGCCAGCTCACCACCCCCTGGAAACACCATATATTTT. The variable domain in full, completed from reference TRBV18 and TRBJ1-3, reads NAGVMQNPRHLVRRRGQEARLRCSPMKGHSHVYWYRQLPEEGLKFMVYLQKENIIDESGMPKERFSAEFPKEGPSILRIQQVVRGDSAAYFCASSPPPGNTIYFGEGSWLTVV.

In this sample, this clonotype turned up many times. The chain recombines TRBV5-4 with TRBJ2-1; maybe TRBD2 (5 bases). The CDR3 is 12 amino acids. Germline V gene lookup returns CDR1 SGHNT and CDR2 YYREEE (reference sequence). Trimming took 4 bases from V and 7 from J, leaving 9 bases between them. As DNA, the CDR3 is TGTGCCAGCAGCCAACTAGAGAATGAGCAGTTCTTC. It yields the protein CASSQLENEQFF.

This clonotype was counted at least ten times. The V call is TRBV7-9, the J call TRBJ2-2; TRBD1 matches at 7 bases. Germline-derived CDR1 and CDR2 are SEHNR and FQNEAQ (reference sequence). Germline trimming cut 5 bases from V and 0 bases from J; bases unmatched to any gene: 12. This CDR3 is built from 18 residues. CDR3 sequence: CASSPRTGPRTNTGELFF. CDR3 DNA sequence: TGTGCCAGCAGCCCGCGGACAGGACCGAGAACGAACACCGGGGAGCTGTTTTTT.

This clonotype was seen many times. The gene calls are TRBV6-5 and TRBJ1-2; possibly TRBD1 for D (5 bases). V lost 2 bases and J lost 3, with 7 bases in between. This CDR3 spans 13 amino acids. The V gene's germline CDR1 is MNHEY and CDR2 SVGAGI. For the CDR3, the DNA is TGTGCCAGCAGTTACGGGGCCGACTATGGCTACACCTTC. Translating it yields CASSYGADYGYTF.

This clonotype was recorded at least ten times. The chain employs TRBV5-1 and TRBJ1-5; 8 bases match TRBD1. This CDR3 comprises 15 residues. V shed 0 bases, J shed 4 bases, and the junction held 3 bases outside the gene matches. Per germline, CDR1 SGHRS and CDR2 YFSETQ. The CDR3, as DNA: TGCGCCAGCAGCTTGGGGGGACAGGTTAATCAGCCCCAGCATTTT. As protein: CASSLGGQVNQPQHF.

This clonotype was seen ten or more times. V and J are TRBV28 and TRBJ2-1, with 11 bases matching TRBD2. The J segment lost 7 bases and the V segment lost 3 bases, leaving 8 bases of the junction unmatched. The CDR3 has 16 residues. Germline V CDR1 and CDR2: MDHEN, SYDVKM. The CDR3 DNA reads as TGTGCCAGCAGTTTCCTTAGCGGGAGGGGGGGTAATGAGCAGTTCTTC. Translated: CASSFLSGRGGNEQFF.

At least ten counts were recorded for this clonotype. This rearrangement joins TRBV20-1 to TRBJ2-2, with D hard to call. This CDR3 has 13 residues. CDR1 and CDR2 from the germline V gene are DFQATT and SNEGSKA (reference sequence). Trimming took off 3 bases at V and 2 bases at J, with 7 bases between the two ends. CDR3 sequence (DNA): TGCAGTGCTAGGAATAGAAACACCGGGGAGCTGTTTTTT. Protein: CSARNRNTGELFF.

Only a few counts were recorded for this clonotype. A far larger clone is one base from this, pointing to a likely read error. The chain employs TRBV7-9 and TRBJ2-1; TRBD2 agrees at 7 bases. Germline trimming cut 4 bases from V and 8 bases from J; bases unmatched to any gene: 17. Germline CDR1 SEHNR, CDR2 FQNEAQ (reference sequence). The CDR3 totals 17 residues. The CDR3 is CASSSGWGEGLWDEQFF. The DNA for the CDR3 is TGTGCCAGCAGCTCGGGGTGGGGGGAGGGTCTCTGGGATGAGCAGTTCTTC.

About this clonotype itself: A far larger clone is one base from this, pointing to a likely read error. The gene calls are TRBV12-3 or TRBV12-4 and TRBJ2-1; D perhaps matches TRBD2 (6 bases). The DNA end is a closer match to TRBJ2-5, so the J assignment may be wrong. The CDR3 has 15 amino acids. The CDR3 DNA reads as TGTGCCAGCGGCCGCACGGGACTGTTACAAGAGACCCAGTACTTC. This encodes CASGRTGLLQETQYF.

This clonotype has at least ten counts. This rearrangement joins TRBV4-1 to TRBJ2-3, with 7 nucleotides matching TRBD2. The junction had 7 bases not matched to a gene; V was cut back by 7 bases and J by 0 bases. From germline, CDR1 is MGHRA and CDR2 YSYEKL. This CDR3 spans 15 amino acids. This CDR3 reads CASNLLASSTDTQYF. The CDR3 nucleotides read TGCGCCAGCAACTTACTAGCGTCTAGCACAGATACGCAGTATTTT.

There are many counts of this clonotype. This rearrangement joins TRBV20-1 to TRBJ1-1, with a tentative D call TRBD1 (5 bases). This CDR3 is built from 14 residues. CDR1 and CDR2 (germline): DFQATT, SNEGSKA (reference sequence). With 0 bases removed from V and 5 bases from J, the gap between germline ends came to 13 bases. CDR3 nucleotides: TGCAGTGCTAGAGATCGTAGATGGGGGACTGAAGCTTTCTTT. This gives the protein CSARDRRWGTEAFF.

This clonotype has ten or more counts. The gene calls are TRBV9 and TRBJ2-7; 7 bases are a match to TRBD1. The CDR3 totals 15 residues. The germline V gene encodes CDR1 SGDLS and CDR2 YYNGEE. After removal of 2 bases from V and 0 bases from J, the junction contained 5 bases not matched to a gene. The CDR3 reads CASSVTRGTSYEQYF. The DNA of the CDR3 is TGTGCCAGCAGCGTGACCAGGGGGACCTCCTACGAGCAGTACTTC. Full variable domain (remainder filled in from reference TRBV9 and TRBJ2-7): DSGVTQTPKHLITATGQRVTLRCSPRSGDLSVYWYQQSLDQGLQFLIQYYNGEERAKGNILERFSAQQFPDLHSELNLSSLELGDSALYFCASSVTRGTSYEQYFGPGTRLTVT.

The rearrangement joins TRBV9 to TRBJ2-7; 9 nucleotides agree with TRBD2. CDR1 and CDR2 (germline): SGDLS, YYNGEE. CDR3 length: 15 amino acids. V gave up 7 bases and J gave up 3 bases; unmatched junction bases: 11. CDR3 amino acids: CASGGGDSNLYEQYF. Here the CDR3 DNA reads TGTGCCAGCGGCGGGGGGGACAGTAACCTCTACGAGCAGTACTTC.

The chain joins TRBV5-8 to TRBJ2-6; D is undetermined. V lost 4 bases, J lost 4 bases, and 15 bases lay in between. The germline CDR1 and CDR2 sequences are SGHTS and YDEGEE. The CDR3 has 16 amino acids. CDR3 bases: TGTGCCAGCAGCGGATGGCCCGACGCCGGGGCCAACGTCCTGACTTTC. Protein sequence: CASSGWPDAGANVLTF.

The chain recombines TRBV7-8 with TRBJ2-1; 7 bases are shared with TRBD2. This CDR3 contains 17 residues. The junction had 13 bases not matched to a gene; V was cut back by 2 bases and J by 6 bases. Germline CDR1 is SGHVS and CDR2 is FQNEAQ. CDR3 protein: CASSLWANGRPLNEQFF. CDR3 DNA sequence: TGTGCCAGCAGCTTATGGGCGAACGGGAGGCCCCTCAATGAGCAGTTCTTC.

About this clonotype itself: A far larger clone is one base from this, pointing to a likely read error. V is TRBV30 and J is TRBJ2-1; no firm D call. Germline CDR1 is GTSNPN and CDR2 is SVGIG (reference sequence). The CDR3 has 11 residues. The germline V and J ends were trimmed by 4 bases and 10 bases, with 11 bases remaining between them. CDR3 sequence reads: CAWKGSYEQFF. CDR3 DNA sequence: TGTGCCTGGAAGGGATCCTACGAGCAGTTCTTC.

This clonotype was recorded at least ten times. This chain links TRBV27 with TRBJ1-2, with D unclear. Germline V gene sequence: CDR1 MNHEY, CDR2 SMNVEV (reference sequence). The CDR3 spans 13 residues. The ends were cut back, 0 bases at V and 6 bases at J, with 8 bases in the middle. For the CDR3, the DNA is TGTGCCAGCAGTTTATCGGGCGGGAATGGCTACACCTTC. Amino acids: CASSLSGGNGYTF.

The V and J genes are TRBV5-1 and TRBJ1-1; 8 bases agree with TRBD1. From germline, CDR1 is SGHRS and CDR2 YFSETQ. The CDR3 length is 16 residues. V trimming: 4 bases; J trimming: 1 base; junction bases outside the gene matches: 9. Here the CDR3 DNA reads TGCGCCAGCAGCCCTTCCACGACAGGGGCGAACACTGAAGCTTTCTTT. This codes for CASSPSTTGANTEAFF.

There are many counts of this clonotype. The rearrangement links TRBV7-9 to TRBJ1-5; D is uncertain. The CDR3 is 20 amino acids. V dropped 5 bases and J dropped 0 bases, with 26 bases sitting between them. Per the germline V gene, CDR1 is SEHNR and CDR2 is FQNEAQ (reference sequence). CDR3 sequence reads: CASSKAPPDVQPYSNQPQHF. CDR3 sequence (DNA): TGTGCCAGCAGCAAGGCCCCGCCGGACGTCCAGCCGTATAGCAATCAGCCCCAGCATTTT.

The sample holds a few counts of this clonotype. The chain couples TRBV9 to TRBJ2-5; D might be TRBD1 or TRBD2, each matching 5 bases. The germline V and J ends were trimmed by 1 base and 1 base, with 8 bases remaining between them. CDR3 size: 14 residues. Germline lookup yields CDR1 SGDLS and CDR2 YYNGEE. The CDR3, as DNA: TGTGCCAGCAGCGTATTTGGGACCCAAGAGACCCAGTACTTC. Amino acid sequence: CASSVFGTQETQYF.

The rearrangement links TRBV7-3 to TRBJ1-2; 9 positions agree with TRBD1. Looked up from germline, CDR1 is SGHTA and CDR2 is FQGTGA. V lost 5 bases and J lost 5; bases outside the gene matches: 9. The length of the CDR3 is 15 residues. The CDR3 here is CASSRGRDREYGYTF. Written as DNA, the CDR3 is TGTGCCAGCAGCCGGGGACGGGACAGGGAATATGGCTACACCTTC.

CDR3: CASSEGGGGVGELFF. CDR3 bases: TGTGCCAGCAGTGAAGGAGGGGGCGGGGTCGGGGAGCTGTTTTTT. The chain is built from TRBV2 and TRBJ2-2, with D perhaps matching TRBD1 (7 bases). Germline V lookup: CDR1 SNHLY, CDR2 FYNNEI. CDR3 length: 15 residues. V dropped 1 base and J dropped 7 bases, with 13 bases sitting between them.

This clonotype was counted at least ten times. This chain links TRBV7-2 with TRBJ1-3; D not resolved. The CDR3 extends over 14 amino acids. Germline lookup yields CDR1 SGHTA and CDR2 FQGNSA. V was clipped by 5 bases and J by 4 bases, with 12 bases between them. The CDR3 nucleotides read TGTGCCAGCAGCGCCCAGGTTTTCGGAAACACCATATATTTT. Amino acid sequence: CASSAQVFGNTIYF.

This clonotype was detected ten times or more. The chain combines TRBV4-1 with TRBJ2-5; D is possibly TRBD1 (5 bases). Germline V lookup: CDR1 MGHRA, CDR2 YSYEKL. Trimming pared 1 base from V and 5 bases from J, leaving 8 bases between. The CDR3 is 13 residues long. CDR3 sequence: CASSQVRGETQYF. In DNA form, the CDR3 reads TGCGCCAGCAGCCAAGTAAGGGGCGAGACCCAGTACTTC.

As to this clonotype: It differs at one base from a far larger clone, so likely a read error. The CDR3 does not end in the conserved phenylalanine or tryptophan, so this is likely a read error. This rearrangement joins TRBV11-2 to TRBJ2-5; TRBD1 matches 9 bases. The germline V gene has CDR1 SGHAT and CDR2 FQNNGV. Losses at the gene ends were 0 bases for V and 3 bases for J; bases not matched to a gene: 5. This CDR3 comprises 16 residues. This chain's CDR3 is CASSLELDRGKETQYL. In DNA form, the CDR3 reads TGTGCCAGCAGCTTAGAATTGGACAGGGGAAAAGAGACCCAGTACCTC.

The table lists this clonotype with a few counts. The V call is TRBV15, the J call TRBJ2-2; D is possibly TRBD2 (7 bases). CDR1 is LNHNV, CDR2 YYDKDF, per germline (reference sequence). This CDR3 comprises 19 residues. The V and J ends lost 5 bases and 3 bases respectively, with 25 bases between them. This CDR3 is CATSGGGGAATVDTGELFF. The CDR3, as DNA: TGTGCCACCAGCGGCGGAGGGGGGGCAGCGACCGTTGACACCGGGGAGCTGTTTTTT.

This clonotype was recorded many times. The rearrangement joins TRBV3-1 to TRBJ1-3; D not resolved. The CDR3 sequence is 17 residues long. Germline lookup yields CDR1 LGHDT and CDR2 YNNKEL (reference sequence). V was shortened by 4 bases and J by 6 bases, with 22 bases between the two germline ends. In nucleotides, the CDR3 is TGTGCCAGCAGCCGTACGGACGGACCTTTAAGATTAAACACCATATATTTT. Protein: CASSRTDGPLRLNTIYF. Variable domain in full (rest from reference TRBV3-1 and TRBJ1-3): DTAVSQTPKYLVTQMGNDKSIKCEQNLGHDTMYWYKQDSKKFLKIMFSYNNKELIINETVPNRFSPKSPDKAHLNLHINSLELGDSAVYFCASSRTDGPLRLNTIYFGEGSWLTVV.

This clonotype was found many times. This chain links TRBV20-1 with TRBJ1-5; TRBD1 might be the D (6 bases). The germline CDR1 and CDR2 sequences are DFQATT and SNEGSKA (reference sequence). CDR3 size: 13 residues. V was cut by 2 bases and J by 2 bases, with 7 bases left in between. Here the CDR3 DNA reads TGCAGTGCTAGACGACAGGGCAATCAGCCCCAGCATTTT. This gives the protein CSARRQGNQPQHF.

Ten or more counts support this clonotype. CDR3 nucleotide sequence: TGTGCCAGCCCGCTTCCGCAGGCCTCGGGGGAGACCCAGTACTTC. Amino acid sequence: CASPLPQASGETQYF. V gene TRBV2 combines with J gene TRBJ2-1; tentatively, D is TRBD2 (5 bases). The J call may be incorrect, as the DNA end agrees better with TRBJ2-5. The CDR3 extends over 15 amino acids. Germline CDR1 SNHLY, CDR2 FYNNEI.

There are many counts of this clonotype. The chain combines TRBV5-6 with TRBJ1-1; TRBD1 matches 8 bases. This CDR3 region has 15 residues. The germline CDR1 and CDR2 sequences are SGHDT and YYEEEE. J lost 6 bases, V lost 4 bases, and 11 bases had no gene match. In DNA, the CDR3 is TGTGCCAGCAGCAGCTGGACAGGGCACAATTCTGAAGCTTTCTTT. Protein sequence: CASSSWTGHNSEAFF.